Described below is a single TCR beta chain sequence and its context. Participants had their cohort set by participant-reported clinical history. Donors in Cohort 3 who had recovered were those with two negative PCRs, healthcare professional clearance, or resolution of their symptoms. The CDR3 runs 14 residues. V was pared by 0 bases and J by 4 bases, with 5 bases of the junction left unmatched. From germline, CDR1 is GTSNPN and CDR2 SVGIG (reference sequence). The authors' processing: Estimation of nucleated cell counts relied on the amplification of reference gene primers. The method was immunoSEQ multiplex PCR; TCRdb's version includes in-frame clones alone and lacks a portion of them. V and J calls and clone size are as listed in that table; D and trimming were resolved from the DNA. The repertoire holds about 160,000 clones, with approximately 86% as singletons. This sample is drawn from a study of blood T cell repertoires in COVID-19.

The origin of this receptor is a man between 60 and 75 years old who had recovered from COVID-19. The V gene is TRBV30, the J gene TRBJ1-1; TRBD1 matches 7 bases. The sequenced material came from PBMCs or T cells enriched from blood (not recorded which). The CDR3, as DNA: TGTGCCTGGAGTGTACGGCAGGGGGGCACTGAAGCTTTCTTT. Translated: CAWSVRQGGTEAFF.